These 20 T cell receptor beta chains originate from one sample sequenced in a study of T cell clonotyping in hematopoietic cell transplantation. Only in-frame clones appear in the TCRdb table, and some are missing; sequencing was by immunoSEQ multiplex PCR. Here the sample spans 15,000 to 20,000 clones, around 60% being singletons. The sequences come from PBMCs, collected 30 days after allogeneic stem cell transplant. The receptors derive from a male patient in his 50s who had an allogeneic stem cell transplant from an unrelated donor, so T cells may come from the graft donor. Some clones in this sample may be carry-over from other donors' samples.

The chain recombines TRBV6-5 with TRBJ1-1, with D possibly being TRBD1 (5 bases). Germline CDR1 and CDR2: MNHEY and SVGAGI. Trimming removed 6 bases from V and 3 bases from J, with 11 bases in between. The CDR3 length is 13 residues. The CDR3 loop is CASSQGGDTEAFF. The CDR3 DNA sequence: TGTGCCAGCAGCCAGGGTGGCGACACTGAAGCTTTCTTT.

The chain uses TRBV27 and TRBJ2-5, with D perhaps matching TRBD2 (6 bases). Trimming left V 0 bases short and J 5 bases short, with 13 bases between. The CDR3 spans 15 residues. From germline, CDR1 is MNHEY and CDR2 SMNVEV (reference sequence). CDR3 sequence reads: CASSLSGTYGETQYF. The CDR3 DNA reads as TGTGCCAGCAGTTTATCCGGGACTTATGGGGAGACCCAGTACTTC.

This chain joins TRBV30 and TRBJ2-2; possibly TRBD1 for D (5 bases). Trimming took off 5 bases at V and 0 bases at J, with 10 bases between the two ends. The CDR3 has 14 amino acids. Germline CDR1 GTSNPN, CDR2 SVGIG (reference sequence). The CDR3 coding sequence is TGTGCCTGGCCAGGGTCGTCGAACACCGGGGAGCTGTTTTTT. Protein product: CAWPGSSNTGELFF.

This clone showed up just a few times. This sequence joins TRBV7-8 and TRBJ2-7, with 10 bases identical to TRBD1. The CDR3 has 17 amino acids. With 2 bases clipped from V and 2 bases from J, the junction kept 9 bases outside the gene matches. In germline, CDR1 is SGHVS, CDR2 FQNEAQ. CDR3 loop: CASSLWRAGTGAYEQYF. CDR3 DNA: TGTGCCAGCAGCTTATGGCGGGCCGGGACAGGGGCCTACGAGCAGTACTTC.

Only a few counts were recorded for this clone. The V call is TRBV29-1, the J call TRBJ1-1; 10 positions agree with TRBD1. J was trimmed by 3 bases and V by 7 bases; bases with no gene match: 5. The germline V gene has CDR1 SQVTM and CDR2 ANQGSEA. The CDR3 covers 13 residues. CDR3 protein: CSARTGGDTEAFF. The CDR3 bases are TGCAGCGCCAGGACAGGGGGGGACACTGAAGCTTTCTTT.

The chain recombines TRBV4-1 with TRBJ1-2; 8 nucleotides agree with TRBD1. From germline, CDR1 is MGHRA and CDR2 YSYEKL. V shed 0 bases, J shed 5 bases, and the junction held 8 bases outside the gene matches. The CDR3 runs 16 residues. CDR3 loop: CASSQDGRQGNYGYTF. The CDR3 bases are TGCGCCAGCAGCCAAGATGGGAGACAGGGGAATTATGGCTACACCTTC.

The chain has TRBV30 and TRBJ2-1; no clear D gene. V gave up 2 bases and J gave up 5 bases, with 10 bases separating them. The CDR3 sequence is 13 residues long. CDR1 and CDR2 from the germline V gene are GTSNPN and SVGIG (reference sequence). The CDR3 spells CAWSRTDNNEQFF. The CDR3 DNA follows: TGTGCCTGGAGTAGGACGGATAACAATGAGCAGTTCTTC.

This chain joins TRBV29-1 and TRBJ2-7, with 7 bases matching TRBD2. J gave up 5 bases and V 3 bases, and 7 bases lay outside the gene matches. The germline gives CDR1 SQVTM, CDR2 ANQGSEA. The CDR3 contains 13 residues. DNA of the CDR3: TGCAGCGTTGAGGGGAGGGGTCGACACGAGCAGTACTTC. Translating it yields CSVEGRGRHEQYF.

The V gene is TRBV6-5, the J gene TRBJ1-6; 9 positions agree with TRBD1. V lost 7 bases and J lost 7; bases outside the gene matches: 8. Germline V gene lookup returns CDR1 MNHEY and CDR2 SVGAGI. The CDR3 covers 15 residues. CDR3 nucleotides: TGTGCCAGCACAGTTTATGGGACAGGGAATTCACCCCTCCACTTT. It specifies CASTVYGTGNSPLHF.

The chain uses TRBV4-1 and TRBJ2-7, with TRBD2 matching 8 bases. Germline V gene lookup returns CDR1 MGHRA and CDR2 YSYEKL. This CDR3 has 12 residues. J was trimmed by 5 bases and V by 3 bases; bases with no gene match: 0. The CDR3 nucleotides are TGCGCCAGCAGCCACGGGAGGGACGAGCAGTACTTC. Translated, it gives CASSHGRDEQYF.

The chain joins TRBV29-1 to TRBJ1-1; D is unresolved. CDR1 SQVTM and CDR2 ANQGSEA come from the germline V gene. Between the trimmed V and J ends, which lost 6 bases and 1 base, there was a span of 9 bases. This CDR3 contains 12 residues. The DNA for the CDR3 is TGCAGCGTGTCCGGACCGAACACTGAAGCTTTCTTT. Translated, it gives CSVSGPNTEAFF.

This clone was detected once. This rearrangement joins TRBV6-6 to TRBJ2-7; 10 nucleotides agree with TRBD1. With V trimmed by 8 bases and J by 2 bases, 3 bases remained unmatched. From germline, CDR1 is MNHNY and CDR2 SVGAGI (reference sequence). The CDR3 totals 13 residues. The CDR3 loop is CASGDRGPYEQYF. CDR3 sequence (DNA): TGTGCCAGCGGAGACAGGGGGCCCTACGAGCAGTACTTC.

The V gene is TRBV9, the J gene TRBJ2-2, with D tentatively TRBD2 (5 bases). The CDR3 totals 12 residues. Germline loops: CDR1 SGDLS, CDR2 YYNGEE. The V end was cut by 8 bases, the J end by 8 bases, with 13 bases between. The DNA of the CDR3 is TGTGCCAGTGGCGGGCGAGGGGGGGAGCTGTTTTTT. As protein: CASGGRGGELFF. The full variable domain, rest sourced from reference TRBV9 and TRBJ2-2, is DSGVTQTPKHLITATGQRVTLRCSPRSGDLSVYWYQQSLDQGLQFLIQYYNGEERAKGNILERFSAQQFPDLHSELNLSSLELGDSALYFCASGGRGGELFFGEGSRLTVL.

The V and J genes are TRBV6-5 and TRBJ2-7, with TRBD1 as a possible D gene (5 bases). The germline V gene encodes CDR1 MNHEY and CDR2 SVGAGI. V was trimmed by 5 bases and J by 0 bases, leaving 11 bases between them. This CDR3 spans 14 amino acids. The CDR3 DNA sequence: TGTGCCAGCAGTACAGGTTTTAGCTCCTACGAGCAGTACTTC. Its protein product is CASSTGFSSYEQYF.

The V gene is TRBV27, the J gene TRBJ2-7; 11 bases map to TRBD2. The germline gives CDR1 MNHEY, CDR2 SMNVEV (reference sequence). V trimming: 3 bases; J trimming: 2 bases; junction bases outside the gene matches: 3. The CDR3 is 15 amino acids. The CDR3 reads CASSLLGLAAYEQYF. CDR3 sequence (DNA): TGTGCCAGCAGTTTGTTGGGACTAGCGGCCTACGAGCAGTACTTC.

This clone was observed a few times. This rearrangement joins TRBV29-1 to TRBJ2-1, with TRBD2 as a possible D gene (6 bases). Trimming left V 2 bases short and J 4 bases short, with 12 bases between. The CDR3 spans 14 residues. Germline CDR1 SQVTM, CDR2 ANQGSEA. CDR3 in amino acids: CSVESPGVYNEQFF. DNA for the CDR3: TGCAGCGTTGAAAGCCCGGGGGTATACAATGAGCAGTTCTTC.

The chain uses TRBV29-1 and TRBJ2-5; D call uncertain. CDR3 length: 10 residues. V was clipped by 5 bases and J by 2 bases, with 3 bases between them. CDR1 is SQVTM and CDR2 is ANQGSEA in the germline V gene. The CDR3 reads CSVRQETQYF. In DNA, the CDR3 is TGCAGCGTTCGGCAAGAGACCCAGTACTTC.

This chain connects TRBV30 to TRBJ1-2; D is uncertain. CDR1 is GTSNPN and CDR2 is SVGIG in the germline V gene (reference sequence). CDR3 length: 13 amino acids. The V and J ends lost 0 bases and 9 bases respectively, with 14 bases between them. The CDR3 region is CAWSVLTLLSYTF. The DNA of the CDR3 is TGTGCCTGGAGTGTCCTGACCCTTCTGAGCTACACCTTC.

This clone has only one observation. The chain uses TRBV7-2 and TRBJ1-5, with TRBD1 identical over 8 bases. CDR1 SGHTA and CDR2 FQGNSA come from the germline V gene. J lost 0 bases, V lost 9 bases, and 7 bases had no gene match. This CDR3 comprises 15 residues. The CDR3 bases are TGTGCCAGGCGGACAGGGATGGATAGCAATCAGCCCCAGCATTTT. This gives the protein CARRTGMDSNQPQHF.

The J gene is TRBJ2-1, the V gene TRBV29-1, with 7 nucleotides matching TRBD1. This CDR3 has 17 residues. Germline V CDR1 and CDR2: SQVTM, ANQGSEA. V gave up 0 bases and J gave up 3 bases; unmatched junction bases: 11. The DNA of the CDR3 is TGCAGCGTTGAAGATCCCTTGGACAGGTCCTACTACAATGAGCAGTTCTTC. Amino acids: CSVEDPLDRSYYNEQFF.